The 7 T cell receptor beta chains below come from one sample, sequenced in a study of shared clonotypes between healthy human individuals. TCRdb keeps only in-frame clones here, not all; method: immunoSEQ multiplex PCR. This table has approximately 2.1 million clones, approximately 95% appearing once. Input material: naive CD4+ T cells from PBMCs. Noted subset: CD45RA+ positively selected. These receptors originate from a man between 18 and 29 years old in good health. Some clones in this sample may be carry-over from other donors' samples.

This chain joins TRBV7-9 and TRBJ2-7; perhaps TRBD2 as D (7 bases). V was pared by 5 bases and J by 7 bases, with 21 bases between. CDR3 size: 15 residues. Germline lookup yields CDR1 SEHNR and CDR2 FQNEAQ (reference sequence). CDR3 nucleotide sequence: TGTGCCAGCAGCCCTCTGGGGGGGGCCCCTACAGAGCAGTACTTC. This translates into CASSPLGGAPTEQYF.

Remarks on this clone: The identical CDR3 is also encoded by other nucleotide sequences in the sample. The chain carries TRBV29-1 and TRBJ2-7; D unresolved. Trimming shortened V by 4 bases and J by 4 bases, and 8 bases separated the two germline ends. This CDR3 is 11 amino acids long. Germline lookup yields CDR1 SQVTM and CDR2 ANQGSEA. The CDR3 reads CSVVTSYEQYF. CDR3 coding DNA: TGCAGCGTTGTGACTTCTTACGAGCAGTACTTC.

The chain couples TRBV5-1 to TRBJ2-1, with 8 bases lining up with TRBD1. This CDR3 contains 13 residues. The J segment lost 9 bases and the V segment lost 4 bases, leaving 6 bases of the junction unmatched. Germline CDR1 is SGHRS and CDR2 is YFSETQ. CDR3 in DNA: TGCGCCAGCAGCGGGCAGGGGGCTGGTGAGCAGTTCTTC. Translating gives CASSGQGAGEQFF.

This chain connects TRBV5-4 to TRBJ2-5; 7 bases are a match to TRBD1. CDR3 length equals 15 residues. V gave up 4 bases and J gave up 2 bases; unmatched junction bases: 8. Germline V gives CDR1 SGHNT, CDR2 YYREEE (reference sequence). CDR3 bases: TGTGCCAGCAGCCGAACACAGGGGCTACAAGAGACCCAGTACTTC. It codes for CASSRTQGLQETQYF.

In its sample, this clone was seen once. The V and J genes are TRBV7-9 and TRBJ2-2; 11 positions match TRBD2. CDR3 length: 16 residues. V lost 3 bases, J lost 5 bases, and 5 bases stayed unmatched. Per the germline V gene, CDR1 is SEHNR and CDR2 is FQNEAQ (reference sequence). The CDR3 loop is CASSFLGTSGTGELFF. The CDR3 nucleotides are TGTGCCAGCAGCTTTCTCGGGACTAGCGGTACCGGGGAGCTGTTTTTT. Full variable domain (outside the CDR3, taken from reference TRBV7-9 and TRBJ2-2): DTGVSQNPRHKITKRGQNVTFRCDPISEHNRLYWYRQTLGQGPEFLTYFQNEAQLEKSRLLSDRFSAERPKGSFSTLEIQRTEQGDSAMYLCASSFLGTSGTGELFFGEGSRLTVL.

The CDR3 loop is CASSTGTGEGGGYTF. As DNA, the CDR3 is TGTGCCAGCAGCACCGGGACAGGGGAGGGAGGTGGCTACACCTTC. This rearrangement joins TRBV21-1 to TRBJ1-2; TRBD1 is taken as the D call from the table, unchecked against the DNA. TRBV21-1 is deemed a pseudogene. The CDR3 sequence is 15 residues long.

The chain carries TRBV7-2 and TRBJ2-7; no clear D gene. The V end was cut by 3 bases, the J end by 5 bases, with 17 bases between. The germline V gene encodes CDR1 SGHTA and CDR2 FQGNSA. The CDR3 covers 15 residues. CDR3 sequence reads: CASSLVADGYDEQYF. The CDR3 DNA reads as TGTGCCAGCAGCTTGGTGGCGGACGGCTACGACGAGCAGTACTTC.